This T cell receptor beta chain was identified during a study of identical twins. Findings and limits, study-wide: The abundant beta clonotypes from cord blood had fewer insertions, and memory repertoires had none of this.

A few counts support this clonotype. Its target is unknown. TCRdb analysed the 5' RACE reads with MiXCR anew, one entry per CDR3 protein. The sample lists roughly 250,000 distinct CDR3 sequences, 5.5% to 7% occurring once. Trimming at V came to 4 bases and at J to 9 bases, leaving 4 bases not matched to a gene. CDR3 size: 15 residues. Germline V gene sequence: CDR1 LGHDT, CDR2 YNNKEL (reference sequence). The data were also submitted as part of a second study, on yellow fever vaccine responses in identical twins.

The chain joins TRBV3-1 to TRBJ2-1; 15 bases fit TRBD2. This clonotype was obtained from a woman aged 18-35 years in good health. Input material: memory (CD45RO+) T cells sorted from blood. The DNA of the CDR3 is TGTGCCAGCAGCCCTCGGACTAGCGGGGGGGGTGAGCAGTTCTTC. It translates to CASSPRTSGGGEQFF.